Following are 9 T cell receptor beta chains from one sample sequenced in a study of T cells in Graves' hyperthyroidism and ophthalmopathy. There were TCR beta CDR3 regions amplified from RNA transcripts. The HTBI primer set drove a first-round RT-PCR of the TCR CDR3. TCRdb processed the multiplex PCR reads anew with MiXCR; each CDR3 protein has one entry. Of under 550,000 distinct CDR3 sequences listed, roughly an eighth are singletons. Sequenced input: blood. The receptors were gathered from a woman aged 18-29 years with Graves' hyperthyroidism.

The genes are TRBV19 and TRBJ2-1; 8 bases are shared with TRBD1. Germline CDR1 LNHDA, CDR2 SQIVND (reference sequence). This CDR3 contains 14 residues. V lost 7 bases, J lost 3 bases, and 5 bases stayed unmatched. CDR3 DNA: TGTGCCAGTACGGGACAGGAACGCTACAATGAGCAGTTCTTC. Translation: CASTGQERYNEQFF. Drawing the rest from reference TRBV19 and TRBJ2-1, the complete variable domain is DGGITQSPKYLFRKEGQNVTLSCEQNLNHDAMYWYRQDPGQGLRLIYYSQIVNDFQKGDIAEGYSVSREKKESFPLTVTSAQKNPTAFYLCASTGQERYNEQFFGPGTRLTVL.

This clonotype was counted at least ten times. This chain joins TRBV10-3 and TRBJ2-1; D might be TRBD2 (6 bases). Trimming shortened V by 4 bases and J by 9 bases, and 10 bases separated the two germline ends. CDR1 and CDR2 from the germline V gene are ENHRY and SYGVKD. The CDR3 spans 12 residues. CDR3 loop: CAISVGGGEQFF. The CDR3, as DNA: TGTGCCATCAGTGTTGGGGGAGGTGAGCAGTTCTTC.

This clonotype has at least ten counts. The chain recombines TRBV5-6 with TRBJ1-1; TRBD1 matches at 7 bases. This CDR3 region has 14 residues. Germline V gives CDR1 SGHDT, CDR2 YYEEEE. V shed 4 bases, J shed 5 bases, and the junction held 8 bases outside the gene matches. DNA for the CDR3: TGTGCCAGCAGCCTAGACAGGGAGATGACTGAAGCTTTCTTT. Its translation: CASSLDREMTEAFF.

There are many counts of this clonotype. The chain carries TRBV29-1 and TRBJ2-3, with TRBD2 matching 10 bases. This CDR3 comprises 15 residues. Germline lookup yields CDR1 SQVTM and CDR2 ANQGSEA. The junction had 6 bases not matched to a gene; V was cut back by 3 bases and J by 3 bases. CDR3 loop: CSVDGAGGWTDTQYF. The DNA for the CDR3 is TGCAGCGTTGACGGAGCGGGAGGGTGGACAGATACGCAGTATTTT.

This clonotype was counted a few times. A much larger clonotype is one base distant, so this may be a read error. This rearrangement joins TRBV15 to TRBJ2-5; D perhaps matches TRBD1 (7 bases). Germline loops: CDR1 LNHNV, CDR2 YYDKDF (reference sequence). This CDR3 is built from 19 residues. This chain's CDR3 is CATSRSFRDAWRGQEAQYF. The CDR3 DNA reads TGTGCCACCAGCAGATCGTTCCGAGATGCTTGGAGGGGGCAAGAGGCCCAGTACTTC.

This clonotype came up many times. V and J are TRBV20-1 and TRBJ2-3, with 9 bases identical to TRBD2. CDR1 is DFQATT, CDR2 SNEGSKA, per germline (reference sequence). V shed 3 bases and J 6 bases; nucleotides not matched to a gene: 7. The CDR3 sequence is 14 residues long. In DNA form, the CDR3 reads TGCAGTGCTAGTTTTAGCGGGAGCGTGGATACGCAGTATTTT. Encoded protein: CSASFSGSVDTQYF.

In its sample, this clonotype was seen many times. The chain joins TRBV6-1 to TRBJ1-5, with a weak D call TRBD1 (5 bases). Germline CDR1 is MNHNS and CDR2 is SASEGT. The CDR3 covers 13 residues. The V end was cut by 5 bases, the J end by 6 bases, with 11 bases between. The CDR3 coding sequence is TGTGCCAGCAGTACCCAGGGAAGTCAGCCCCAGCATTTT. It is translated as CASSTQGSQPQHF.

This chain connects TRBV2 to TRBJ2-1; 9 bases line up with TRBD1. V shed 4 bases, J shed 6 bases, and the junction held 4 bases outside the gene matches. CDR1 is SNHLY, CDR2 FYNNEI, per germline. This CDR3 spans 14 amino acids. This CDR3 is CASSGDRGGNEQFF. The CDR3 region has the DNA TGTGCCAGCAGTGGAGACAGGGGGGGCAATGAGCAGTTCTTC. The full variable domain, with the rest looked up from reference TRBV2 and TRBJ2-1, is EPEVTQTPSHQVTQMGQEVILRCVPISNHLYFYWYRQILGQKVEFLVSFYNNEISEKSEIFDDQFSVERPDGSNFTLKIRSTKLEDSAMYFCASSGDRGGNEQFFGPGTRLTVL.

This clonotype has at least ten counts. V usage is TRBV3-1 and J usage is TRBJ2-7; 15 positions match TRBD2. CDR1 and CDR2 (germline): LGHDT, YNNKEL (reference sequence). V dropped 5 bases and J dropped 7; count of bases not matched to a gene: 6. This CDR3 is 15 amino acids long. This CDR3 is CASSNSGTSGREQYF. CDR3 nucleotides: TGTGCCAGCAGCAACTCCGGGACTAGCGGGAGGGAGCAGTACTTC.